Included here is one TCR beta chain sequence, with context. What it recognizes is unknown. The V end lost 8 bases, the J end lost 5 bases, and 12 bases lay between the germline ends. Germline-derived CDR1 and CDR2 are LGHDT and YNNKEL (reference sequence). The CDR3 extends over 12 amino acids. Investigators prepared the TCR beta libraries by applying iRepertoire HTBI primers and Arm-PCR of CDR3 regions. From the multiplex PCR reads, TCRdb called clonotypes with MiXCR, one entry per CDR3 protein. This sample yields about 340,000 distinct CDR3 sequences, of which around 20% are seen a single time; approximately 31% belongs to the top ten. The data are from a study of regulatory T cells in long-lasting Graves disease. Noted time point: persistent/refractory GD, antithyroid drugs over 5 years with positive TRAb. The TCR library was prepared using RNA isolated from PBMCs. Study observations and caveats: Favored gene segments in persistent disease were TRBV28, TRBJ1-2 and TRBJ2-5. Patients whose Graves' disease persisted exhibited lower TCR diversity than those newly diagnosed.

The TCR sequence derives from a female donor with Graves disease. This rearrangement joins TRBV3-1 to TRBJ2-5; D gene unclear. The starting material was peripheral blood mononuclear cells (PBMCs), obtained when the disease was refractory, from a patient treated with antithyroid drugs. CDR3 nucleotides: TGTGCCAGCGGGCAGAGTGGCGAGACCCAGTACTTC. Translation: CASGQSGETQYF.